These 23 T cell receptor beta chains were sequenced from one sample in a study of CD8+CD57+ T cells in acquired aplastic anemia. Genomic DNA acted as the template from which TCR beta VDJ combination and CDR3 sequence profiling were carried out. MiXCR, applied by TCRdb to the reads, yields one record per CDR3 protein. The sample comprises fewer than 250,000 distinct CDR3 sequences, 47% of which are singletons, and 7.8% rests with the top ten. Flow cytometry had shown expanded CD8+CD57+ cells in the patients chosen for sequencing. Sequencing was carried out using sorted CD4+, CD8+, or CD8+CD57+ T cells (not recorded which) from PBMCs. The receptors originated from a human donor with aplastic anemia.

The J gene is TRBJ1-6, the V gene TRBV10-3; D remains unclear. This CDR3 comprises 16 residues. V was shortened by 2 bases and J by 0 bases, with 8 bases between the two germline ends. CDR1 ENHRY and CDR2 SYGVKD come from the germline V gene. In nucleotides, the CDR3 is TGTGCCATCAGTGAGGGTGGCAACTCCTATAATTCACCCCTCCACTTT. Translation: CAISEGGNSYNSPLHF.

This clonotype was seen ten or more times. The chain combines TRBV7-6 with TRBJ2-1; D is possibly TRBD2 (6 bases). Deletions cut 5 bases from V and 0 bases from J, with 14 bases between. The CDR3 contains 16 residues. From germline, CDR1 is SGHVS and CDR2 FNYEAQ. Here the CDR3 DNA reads TGTGCCAGCAGCCCGGGGACTGGGAGCTCCTACAATGAGCAGTTCTTC. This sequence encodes CASSPGTGSSYNEQFF.

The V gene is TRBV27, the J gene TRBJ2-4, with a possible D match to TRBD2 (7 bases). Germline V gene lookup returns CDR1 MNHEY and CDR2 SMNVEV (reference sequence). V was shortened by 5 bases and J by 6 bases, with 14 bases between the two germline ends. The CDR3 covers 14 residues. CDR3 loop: CASSTGGGANIQYF. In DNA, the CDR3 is TGTGCCAGCAGTACTGGTGGGGGGGCAAACATTCAGTACTTC.

The CDR3 here is CASSAGTGDSNQPQHF. CDR3 sequence (DNA): TGTGCCAGCAGCGCCGGGACAGGGGATAGCAATCAGCCCCAGCATTTT. The genes are TRBV9 and TRBJ1-5; 10 bases map to TRBD1. The CDR3 runs to 16 residues. Losses at the gene ends were 3 bases for V and 0 bases for J; bases not matched to a gene: 3. Looked up from germline, CDR1 is SGDLS and CDR2 is YYNGEE. The whole variable domain, remainder taken from reference TRBV9 and TRBJ1-5, is DSGVTQTPKHLITATGQRVTLRCSPRSGDLSVYWYQQSLDQGLQFLIQYYNGEERAKGNILERFSAQQFPDLHSELNLSSLELGDSALYFCASSAGTGDSNQPQHFGDGTRLSIL.

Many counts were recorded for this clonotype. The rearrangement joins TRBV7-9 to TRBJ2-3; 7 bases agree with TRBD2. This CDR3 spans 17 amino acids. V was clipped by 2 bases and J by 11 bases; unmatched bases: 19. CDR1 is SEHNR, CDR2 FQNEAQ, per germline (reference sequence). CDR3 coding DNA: TGTGCCAGCAGCTTATCCCTCGCACGACGGGGGGAGCAGGTGCAGTATTTT. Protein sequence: CASSLSLARRGEQVQYF.

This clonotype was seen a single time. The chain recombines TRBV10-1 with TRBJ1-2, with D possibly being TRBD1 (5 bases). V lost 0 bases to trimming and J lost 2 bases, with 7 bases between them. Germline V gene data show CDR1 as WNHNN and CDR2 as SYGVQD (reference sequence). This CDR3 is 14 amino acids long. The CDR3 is CASSESSGNYGYTF. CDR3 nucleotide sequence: TGCGCCAGCAGTGAGTCTTCAGGGAACTATGGCTACACCTTC.

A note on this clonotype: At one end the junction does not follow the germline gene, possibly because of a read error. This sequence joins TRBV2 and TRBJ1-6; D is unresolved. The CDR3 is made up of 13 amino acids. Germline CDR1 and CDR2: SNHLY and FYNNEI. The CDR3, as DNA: TGTGCCAACACCCACTCCTATAATTCACCCCCCCACTTT. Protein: CANTHSYNSPPHF.

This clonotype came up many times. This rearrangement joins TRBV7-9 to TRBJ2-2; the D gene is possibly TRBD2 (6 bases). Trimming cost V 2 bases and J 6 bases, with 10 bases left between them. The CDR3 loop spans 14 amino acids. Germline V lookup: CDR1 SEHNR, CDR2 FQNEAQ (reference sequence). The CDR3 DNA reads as TGTGCCAGCAGCTTAACGGGACTGCCCGGGGAGCTGTTTTTT. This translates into CASSLTGLPGELFF.

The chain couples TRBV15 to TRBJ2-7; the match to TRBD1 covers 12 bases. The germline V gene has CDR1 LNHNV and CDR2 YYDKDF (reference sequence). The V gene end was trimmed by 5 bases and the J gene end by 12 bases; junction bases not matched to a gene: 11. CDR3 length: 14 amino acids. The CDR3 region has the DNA TGTGCCACCAGCCCAGGGACAGGGGGCAATGAGTGGTACTTC. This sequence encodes CATSPGTGGNEWYF.

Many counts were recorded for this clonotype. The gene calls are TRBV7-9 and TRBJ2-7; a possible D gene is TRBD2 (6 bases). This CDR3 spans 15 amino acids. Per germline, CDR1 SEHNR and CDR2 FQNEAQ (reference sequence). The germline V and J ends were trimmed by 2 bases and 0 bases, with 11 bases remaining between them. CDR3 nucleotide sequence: TGTGCCAGCAGCTTATCGAGCGGGTACTCCTACGAGCAGTACTTC. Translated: CASSLSSGYSYEQYF.

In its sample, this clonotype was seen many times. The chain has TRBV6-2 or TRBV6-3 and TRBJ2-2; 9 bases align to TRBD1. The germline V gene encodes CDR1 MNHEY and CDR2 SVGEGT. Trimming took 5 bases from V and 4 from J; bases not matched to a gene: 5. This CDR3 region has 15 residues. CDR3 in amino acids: CASSTGQGVTGELFF. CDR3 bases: TGTGCCAGCAGTACGGGACAGGGCGTCACCGGGGAGCTGTTTTTT.

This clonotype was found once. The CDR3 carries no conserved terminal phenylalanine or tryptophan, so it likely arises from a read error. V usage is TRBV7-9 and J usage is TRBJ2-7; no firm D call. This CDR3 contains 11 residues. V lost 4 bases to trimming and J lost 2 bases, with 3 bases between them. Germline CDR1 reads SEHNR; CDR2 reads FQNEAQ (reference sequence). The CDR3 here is CASSSPYEQYS. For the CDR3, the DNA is TGTGCCAGCAGCTCCCCCTACGAGCAGTACTCC.

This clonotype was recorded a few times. The CDR3 coding sequence is TGTGCCAGCAGTGGCCTAGGGGACAATCAGCCCCAGCATTTT. This encodes CASSGLGDNQPQHF. V gene TRBV25-1 combines with J gene TRBJ1-5; D might be TRBD1 (5 bases). Per the germline V gene, CDR1 is MGHDK and CDR2 is SYGVNS. The CDR3 has 14 residues. Trimming removed 4 bases at V and 3 bases at J, with 10 bases between.

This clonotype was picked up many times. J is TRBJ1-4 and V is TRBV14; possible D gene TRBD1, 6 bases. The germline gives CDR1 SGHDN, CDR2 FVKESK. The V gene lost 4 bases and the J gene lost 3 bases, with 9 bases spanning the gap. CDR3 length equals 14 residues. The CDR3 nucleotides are TGTGCCAGCAGCCCCAGGGGACCTAATGAAAAACTGTTTTTT. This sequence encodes CASSPRGPNEKLFF.

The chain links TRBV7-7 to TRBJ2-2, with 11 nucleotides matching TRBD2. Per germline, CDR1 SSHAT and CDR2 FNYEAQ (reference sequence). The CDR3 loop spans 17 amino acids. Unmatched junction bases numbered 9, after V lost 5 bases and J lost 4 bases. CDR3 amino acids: CASSEYSGTSGTGELFF. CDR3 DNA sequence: TGTGCCAGCAGCGAATACTCCGGGACTAGCGGCACCGGGGAGCTGTTTTTT.

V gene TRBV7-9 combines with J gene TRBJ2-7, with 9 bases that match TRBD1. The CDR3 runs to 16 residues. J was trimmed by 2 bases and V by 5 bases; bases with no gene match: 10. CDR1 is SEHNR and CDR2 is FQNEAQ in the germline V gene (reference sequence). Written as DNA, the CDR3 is TGTGCCAGCAGCAACGACAGGGGGGAGGCGCCCTACGAGCAGTACTTC. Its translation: CASSNDRGEAPYEQYF.

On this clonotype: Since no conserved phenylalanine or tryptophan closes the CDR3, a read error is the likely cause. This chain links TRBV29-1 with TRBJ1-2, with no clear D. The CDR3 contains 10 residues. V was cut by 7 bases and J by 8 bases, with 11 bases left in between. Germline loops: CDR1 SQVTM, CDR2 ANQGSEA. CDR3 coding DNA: TGCAGCGCTGACCGAAGCGGCTACACCGTC. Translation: CSADRSGYTV.

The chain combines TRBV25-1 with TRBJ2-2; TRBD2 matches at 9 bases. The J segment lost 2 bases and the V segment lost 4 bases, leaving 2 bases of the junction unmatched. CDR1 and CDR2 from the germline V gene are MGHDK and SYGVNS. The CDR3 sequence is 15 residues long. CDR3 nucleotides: TGTGCCAGCAGTGGTGGGACTAGCAACACCGGGGAGCTGTTTTTT. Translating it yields CASSGGTSNTGELFF.

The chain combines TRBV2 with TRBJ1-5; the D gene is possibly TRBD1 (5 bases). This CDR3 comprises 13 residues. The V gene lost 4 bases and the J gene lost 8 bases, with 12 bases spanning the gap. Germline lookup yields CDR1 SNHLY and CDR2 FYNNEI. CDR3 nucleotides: TGTGCCAGCAGTGGGGGGGGGATCAAGCCCCAGCATTTT. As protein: CASSGGGIKPQHF.

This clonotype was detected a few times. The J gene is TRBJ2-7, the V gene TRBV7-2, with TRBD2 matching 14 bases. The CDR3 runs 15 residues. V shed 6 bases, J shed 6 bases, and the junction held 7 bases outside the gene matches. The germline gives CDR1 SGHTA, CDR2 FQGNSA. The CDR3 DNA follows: TGTGCCAGCAGTGGCCAGGGACTAGCGGGGGCCGAGCAGTACTTC. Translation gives CASSGQGLAGAEQYF.

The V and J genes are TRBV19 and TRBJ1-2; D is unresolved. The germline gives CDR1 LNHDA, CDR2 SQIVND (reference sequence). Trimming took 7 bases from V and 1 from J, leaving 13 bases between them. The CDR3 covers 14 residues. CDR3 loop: CASIKAGINYGYTF. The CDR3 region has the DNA TGTGCCAGTATCAAGGCTGGGATTAACTATGGCTACACCTTC.

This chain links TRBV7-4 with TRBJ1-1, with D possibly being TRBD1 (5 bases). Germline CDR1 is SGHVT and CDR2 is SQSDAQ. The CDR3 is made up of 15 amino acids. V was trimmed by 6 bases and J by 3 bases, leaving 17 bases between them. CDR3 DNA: TGTGCCAGCAGTACCCCCCTGGGACTGTACACTGAAGCTTTCTTT. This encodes CASSTPLGLYTEAFF.

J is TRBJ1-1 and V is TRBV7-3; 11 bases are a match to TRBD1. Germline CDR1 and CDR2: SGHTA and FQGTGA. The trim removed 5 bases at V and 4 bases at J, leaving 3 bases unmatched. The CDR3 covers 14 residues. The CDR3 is CASSRGQGATEAFF. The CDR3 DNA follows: TGTGCCAGCAGCCGAGGACAGGGGGCCACTGAAGCTTTCTTT.